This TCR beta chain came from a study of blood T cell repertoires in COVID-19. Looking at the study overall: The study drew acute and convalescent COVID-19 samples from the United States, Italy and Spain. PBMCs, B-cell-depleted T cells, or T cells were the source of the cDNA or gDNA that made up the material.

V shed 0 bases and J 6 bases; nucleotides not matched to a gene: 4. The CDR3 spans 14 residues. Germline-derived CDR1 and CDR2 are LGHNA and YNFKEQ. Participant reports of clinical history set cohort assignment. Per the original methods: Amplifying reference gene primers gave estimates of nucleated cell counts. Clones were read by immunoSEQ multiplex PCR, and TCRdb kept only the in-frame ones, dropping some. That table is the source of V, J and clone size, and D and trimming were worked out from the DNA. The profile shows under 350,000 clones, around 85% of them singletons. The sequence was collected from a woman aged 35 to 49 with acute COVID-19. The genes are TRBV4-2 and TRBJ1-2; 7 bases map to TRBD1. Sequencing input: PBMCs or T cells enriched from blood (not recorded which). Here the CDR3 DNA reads TGTGCCAGCAGCCAAGAAGCCAGGGGGGATGGCTACACCTTC. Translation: CASSQEARGDGYTF.